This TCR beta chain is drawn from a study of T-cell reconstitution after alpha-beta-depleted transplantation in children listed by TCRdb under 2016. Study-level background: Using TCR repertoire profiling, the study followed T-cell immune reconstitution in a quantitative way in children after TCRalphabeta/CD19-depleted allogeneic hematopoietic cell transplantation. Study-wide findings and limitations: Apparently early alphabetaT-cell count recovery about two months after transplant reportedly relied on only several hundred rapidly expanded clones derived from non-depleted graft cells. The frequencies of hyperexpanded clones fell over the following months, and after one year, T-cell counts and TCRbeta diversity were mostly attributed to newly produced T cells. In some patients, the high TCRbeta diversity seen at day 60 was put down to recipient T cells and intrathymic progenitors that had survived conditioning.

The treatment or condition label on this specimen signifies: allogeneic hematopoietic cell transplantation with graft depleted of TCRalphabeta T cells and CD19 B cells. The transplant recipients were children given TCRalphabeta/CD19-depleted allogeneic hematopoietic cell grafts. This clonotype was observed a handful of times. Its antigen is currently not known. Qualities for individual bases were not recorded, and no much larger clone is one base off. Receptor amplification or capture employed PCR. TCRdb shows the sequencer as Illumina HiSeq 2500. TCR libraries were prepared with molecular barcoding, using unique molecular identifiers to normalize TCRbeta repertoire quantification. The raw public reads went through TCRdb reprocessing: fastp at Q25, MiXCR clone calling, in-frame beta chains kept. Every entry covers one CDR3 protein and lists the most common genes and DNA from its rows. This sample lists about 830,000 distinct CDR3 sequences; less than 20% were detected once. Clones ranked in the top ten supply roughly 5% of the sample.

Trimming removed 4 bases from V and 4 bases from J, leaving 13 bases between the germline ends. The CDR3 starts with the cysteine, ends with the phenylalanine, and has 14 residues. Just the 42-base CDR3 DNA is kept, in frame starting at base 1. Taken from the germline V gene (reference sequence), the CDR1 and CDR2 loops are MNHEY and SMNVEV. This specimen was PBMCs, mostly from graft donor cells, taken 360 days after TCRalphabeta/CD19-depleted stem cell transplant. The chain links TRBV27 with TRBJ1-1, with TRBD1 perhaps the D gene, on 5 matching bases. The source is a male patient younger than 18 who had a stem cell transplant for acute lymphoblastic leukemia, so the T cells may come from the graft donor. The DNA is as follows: TGTGCCAGCAGTTGGACACAATTGAGCACTGAAGCTTTCTTT. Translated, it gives CASSWTQLSTEAFF.